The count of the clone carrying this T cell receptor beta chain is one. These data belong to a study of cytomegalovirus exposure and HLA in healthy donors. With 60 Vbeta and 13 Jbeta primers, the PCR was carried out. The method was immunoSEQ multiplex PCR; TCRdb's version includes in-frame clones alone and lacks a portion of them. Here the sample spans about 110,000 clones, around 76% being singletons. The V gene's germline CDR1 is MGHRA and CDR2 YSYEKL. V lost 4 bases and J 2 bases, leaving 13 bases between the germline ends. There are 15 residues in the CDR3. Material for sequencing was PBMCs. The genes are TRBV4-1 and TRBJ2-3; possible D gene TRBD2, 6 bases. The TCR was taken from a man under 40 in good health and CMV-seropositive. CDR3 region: CASSRGLAFTDTQYF. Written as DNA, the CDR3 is TGCGCCAGCAGCCGGGGCCTAGCGTTCACAGATACGCAGTATTTT.